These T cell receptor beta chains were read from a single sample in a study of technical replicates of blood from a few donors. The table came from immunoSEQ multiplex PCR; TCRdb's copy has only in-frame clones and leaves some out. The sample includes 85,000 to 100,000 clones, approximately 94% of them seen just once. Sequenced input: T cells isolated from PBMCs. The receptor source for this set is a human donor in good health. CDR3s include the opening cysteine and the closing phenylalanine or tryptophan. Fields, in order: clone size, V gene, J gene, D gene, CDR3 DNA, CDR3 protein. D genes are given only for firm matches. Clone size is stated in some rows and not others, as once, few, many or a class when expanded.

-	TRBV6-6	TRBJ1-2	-	TGTGCCAGCAGTTACGACAGGAGCTATGGCTACACCTTC	CASSYDRSYGYTF
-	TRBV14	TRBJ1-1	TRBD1	TGTGCCAGCATTGGCCGTCGACCGGGACAGGGCGACACTGAAGCTTTCTTT	CASIGRRPGQGDTEAFF
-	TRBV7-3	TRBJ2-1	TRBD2	TGTGCCAGCAGCCGTGCGGGACGGGGGGCCTACAATGAGCAGTTCTTC	CASSRAGRGAYNEQFF
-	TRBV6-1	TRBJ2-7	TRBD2	TGTGCCAGCAACCGACGACTAGCGTCCCCCTACGAGCAGTACTTC	CASNRRLASPYEQYF
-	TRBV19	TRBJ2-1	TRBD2	TGTGCCAGTAGTCCGGGACTAGCGACATATGAGCAGTTCTTC	CASSPGLATYEQFF
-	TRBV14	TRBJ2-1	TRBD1	TGTGCCAGCAGCCAAGGAACGGGACAGGTCGTTAATGAGCAGTTCTTC	CASSQGTGQVVNEQFF
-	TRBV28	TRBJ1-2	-	TGTGCCAGCAGTTTAGTAGACAGGAACTATGGCTACACCTTC	CASSLVDRNYGYTF
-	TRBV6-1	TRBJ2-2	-	TGTGCCAGCAGTGAAAGCTGGGGCGGCGGGGAGCTGTTTTTT	CASSESWGGGELFF
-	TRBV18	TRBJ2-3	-	TGTGCCAGTTACATACAGGATCCTCCACGTAATACGCAGTATTTT	CASYIQDPPRNTQYF
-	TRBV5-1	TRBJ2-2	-	TGCGCCAGCAGCTTGGTTAGCGCGGCCAACACCGGGGAGCTGTTTTTT	CASSLVSAANTGELFF
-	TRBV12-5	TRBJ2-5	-	TGTGCTAGTGGTTTGGTACTCTTCGGCCAGGGTCGGTCAAAAGAGACCCAGTACTTC	CASGLVLFGQGRSKETQYF
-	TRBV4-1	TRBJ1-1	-	TGCGCCAGCAGCTCCCGGGGGGGGAGACAGTTGAACACTGAAGCTTTCTTT	CASSSRGGRQLNTEAFF
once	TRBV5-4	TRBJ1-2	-	TGTGCCAGCAGCTTCCCGACAGGTCCCCCCTATGGCTACACCTTC	CASSFPTGPPYGYTF
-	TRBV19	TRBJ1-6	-	TGTGCCAGTAGTATCGGGTCGGGAGAGGCACCCCTCCACTTT	CASSIGSGEAPLHF
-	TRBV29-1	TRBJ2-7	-	TGCAGCGTCCTTTACAGTAGTTACGAGCAGTACTTC	CSVLYSSYEQYF
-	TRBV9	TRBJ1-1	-	TGTGCCAGCAGCGTCCAAGGGGGCACTGAAGCTTTCTTT	CASSVQGGTEAFF
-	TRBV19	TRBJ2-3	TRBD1	TGTGCCAGTAGCCCGTCCCGGGACAGGGAAGGCGGCGGTACCTTT	CASSPSRDREGGGTF
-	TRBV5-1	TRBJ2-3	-	TGCGCCAGCAGCTTGGCAGGGGACATTAATGGAGATACGCAGTATTTT	CASSLAGDINGDTQYF
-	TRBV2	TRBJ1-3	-	TGTGCCAGCAGTGTTACAGCCTTCTCTGGAAACACCATATATTTT	CASSVTAFSGNTIYF
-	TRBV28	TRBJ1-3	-	TGTGCCAGCATGGATGGGGTGGGGGACTTCTCTGGAAACACCATATATTTT	CASMDGVGDFSGNTIYF
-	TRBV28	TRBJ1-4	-	TGTGCCAGCAGATTGGACAGTGCAACTAATGAAAAACTGTTTTTT	CASRLDSATNEKLFF
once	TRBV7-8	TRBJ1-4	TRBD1	TGTGCCAGCAGCTCCCAGACCGGGACAGGGGGCCTTCCGGGAAAACTGTTTTTT	CASSSQTGTGGLPGKLFF
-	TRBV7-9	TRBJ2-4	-	TGTGCCAGCAGCTTTCAGGAAAACATTCAGTACTTC	CASSFQENIQYF
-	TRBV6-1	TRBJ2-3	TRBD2	TGTGCCAGCAGGACCGGGACTAGAAGTACGGATACGCAGTATTTT	CASRTGTRSTDTQYF